These T cell receptor beta chains were read from a single sample in a study of blood T cell repertoires in COVID-19. Profiled with immunoSEQ multiplex PCR; TCRdb holds only in-frame clones, not every one. Seen here are about 310,000 clones, about nine tenths observed once, and the top ten hold about 9.5%. The sequenced sample was PBMCs or T cells enriched from blood (not recorded which). The receptors were gathered from a woman between 40 and 55 years old who had recovered from COVID-19. CDR3s include the opening cysteine and the closing phenylalanine or tryptophan. A D gene is named only where the DNA matches it firmly. Clone size, where shown, is once, few, many, or a class for clones that have expanded.

D,J,V,size,CDR3,DNA
-,TRBJ2-2,TRBV9,-,CASSVGSRGTGELFF,TGTGCCAGCAGCGTAGGCAGCCGGGGCACCGGGGAGCTGTTTTTT
TRBD1,TRBJ2-5,TRBV7-3,-,CASSFGTGSETQYF,TGTGCCAGCAGCTTTGGGACAGGGTCTGAGACCCAGTACTTC
-,TRBJ2-1,TRBV7-6,-,CASSLAGGNEQFF,TGTGCCAGCAGCTTAGCCGGGGGTAATGAGCAGTTCTTC
-,TRBJ1-5,TRBV27,once,CASSLKESNQPQHF,TGTGCCAGCAGTTTAAAGGAGAGCAATCAGCCCCAGCATTTT
-,TRBJ2-2,TRBV30,-,CAWSRKGANTGELFF,TGTGCCTGGAGTCGGAAGGGGGCGAACACCGGGGAGCTGTTTTTT
TRBD1,TRBJ1-2,TRBV7-2,-,CASSPSGTGKRTF,TGTGCCAGCAGCCCATCCGGGACAGGGAAGCGTACCTTC
TRBD1,TRBJ1-2,TRBV18,-,CASSPQGATGYTF,TGTGCCAGCTCACCACAGGGGGCTACTGGCTACACCTTC
TRBD2,TRBJ2-1,TRBV2,few,CASSVAAGGGQFF,TGTGCCAGCAGCGTTGCGGCGGGAGGTGGGCAGTTCTTC
-,TRBJ2-1,TRBV7-6,-,CASSLPSVPKPNEQFF,TGTGCCAGCAGCCTTCCATCGGTCCCGAAACCCAATGAGCAGTTCTTC
-,TRBJ1-1,TRBV7-9,-,CASSSSGNTEAFF,TGTGCCAGCAGTTCGTCAGGGAACACTGAAGCTTTCTTT
TRBD2,TRBJ2-1,TRBV19,-,CASSIDHLAGGRNEQFF,TGTGCCAGTAGTATAGATCACCTAGCGGGGGGGCGGAATGAGCAGTTCTTC
-,TRBJ1-2,TRBV11-3,-,CASSLGPRLGQDYGYTF,TGTGCCAGCAGCTTGGGGCCCCGGTTGGGTCAAGACTATGGCTACACCTTC
-,TRBJ2-7,TRBV19,-,CASSTSTGYEQYF,TGTGCCAGTAGTACTTCGACAGGCTACGAGCAGTACTTC
TRBD2,TRBJ2-1,TRBV7-6,-,CASSLVAGGLANEQFF,TGTGCCAGCAGCTTAGTTGCGGGGGGATTAGCGAATGAGCAGTTCTTC
TRBD1,TRBJ1-2,TRBV10-3,once,CAISRTGEGYGYTF,TGTGCCATCAGCCGGACAGGGGAGGGCTATGGCTACACCTTC
-,TRBJ2-7,TRBV5-5,few,CASSLALGAGAPYEQYF,TGTGCCAGCAGCTTGGCCCTTGGGGCAGGGGCCCCCTACGAGCAGTACTTC
-,TRBJ2-3,TRBV28,-,CASSSSPTDTQYF,TGTGCCAGCAGTTCTAGTCCCACAGATACGCAGTATTTT
TRBD2,TRBJ2-7,TRBV6-1,-,CASSEALAGSYEQYF,TGTGCCAGCAGTGAAGCACTAGCGGGCTCCTACGAGCAGTACTTC
-,TRBJ1-5,TRBV19,-,CASGGSGQPQHF,TGTGCCAGTGGGGGGAGCGGGCAGCCCCAGCATTTT
-,TRBJ1-1,TRBV6-1,-,CASSEAGSEAFF,TGTGCCAGCAGTGAAGCGGGCAGTGAAGCTTTCTTT
-,TRBJ2-7,TRBV28,-,CASSLFSPGVNLRPYF,TGTGCCAGCAGTTTATTCAGTCCGGGGGTAAACCTTAGACCGTACTTC
-,TRBJ1-5,TRBV28,few,CASSLEAGPGQPQHF,TGTGCCAGCAGTTTAGAGGCAGGGCCGGGTCAGCCCCAGCATTTT
-,TRBJ1-1,TRBV7-3,-,CASSLSLVVGTEAFF,TGTGCCAGCAGCTTAAGTCTAGTGGTTGGCACTGAAGCTTTCTTT
-,TRBJ1-1,TRBV6-2/TRBV6-3,-,CASSRTRNTEAFF,TGTGCCAGCAGTCGGACAAGGAACACTGAAGCTTTCTTT
-,TRBJ2-5,TRBV7-2,once,CASSLSWGNQETQYF,TGTGCCAGCAGCTTAAGCTGGGGCAACCAAGAGACCCAGTACTTC
TRBD2,TRBJ2-7,TRBV29-1,-,CSGRLAGLGEQYF,TGCAGCGGAAGACTAGCGGGACTAGGCGAGCAGTACTTC
TRBD1,TRBJ2-7,TRBV19,-,CASSPRTGIYEQYF,TGTGCCAGTAGCCCTAGGACAGGCATCTACGAGCAGTACTTC
-,TRBJ1-1,TRBV11-2,-,CASSLDRRLNTEAFF,TGTGCCAGCAGCTTAGATCGCAGACTTAACACTGAAGCTTTCTTT
-,TRBJ1-6,TRBV27,-,CASSASGVSPLHF,TGTGCCAGCAGTGCTTCAGGGGTTTCACCCCTCCACTTT
-,TRBJ1-1,TRBV6-5,once,CASSYYTNTEAFF,TGTGCCAGCAGTTATTACACAAACACTGAAGCTTTCTTT
-,TRBJ1-1,TRBV10-3,-,CAISESKGVEAFF,TGTGCCATCAGTGAGTCGAAAGGGGTTGAAGCTTTCTTT
TRBD1,TRBJ1-4,TRBV11-2,-,CASSLDFNLKGAGEKLFF,TGTGCCAGCAGCTTAGATTTCAATCTGAAGGGGGCGGGGGAAAAACTGTTTTTT
TRBD1,TRBJ1-1,TRBV7-3,-,CASSSTSSGTGTEAFF,TGTGCCAGCAGCTCAACTTCATCCGGGACAGGTACTGAAGCTTTCTTT
-,TRBJ2-1,TRBV19,-,CASSIWSNNEQFF,TGTGCCAGTAGTATTTGGTCTAACAATGAGCAGTTCTTC
TRBD2,TRBJ2-1,TRBV10-3,-,CAISAGTSGSSYNEQFF,TGTGCCATCAGTGCCGGGACTAGCGGGAGCTCCTACAATGAGCAGTTCTTC
-,TRBJ2-2,TRBV10-3,-,CAISETTNTGELFF,TGTGCCATCAGTGAGACAACGAACACCGGGGAGCTGTTTTTT
TRBD2,TRBJ2-1,TRBV7-2,-,CASSSRTSGSQNEQFF,TGTGCCAGCAGCTCTAGGACTAGCGGGAGTCAAAATGAGCAGTTCTTC
-,TRBJ1-1,TRBV28,-,CASSLYRMNTEAFF,TGTGCCAGCAGTTTATACAGGATGAACACTGAAGCTTTCTTT
-,TRBJ1-2,TRBV21-1,-,CASSLSIGGPNYGYTF,TGTGCCAGCAGCCTTTCGATCGGAGGGCCTAACTATGGCTACACCTTC
TRBD1,TRBJ1-1,TRBV2,-,CASSDDRGLSTEAFF,TGTGCCAGCAGTGACGACAGGGGGCTTTCCACTGAAGCTTTCTTT
-,TRBJ2-3,TRBV5-1,once,CASSLLSGQRGDTQYF,TGCGCCAGCAGCTTGCTGTCAGGGCAAAGGGGAGATACGCAGTATTTT
-,TRBJ1-1,TRBV9,few,CASSPPAGNTEAFF,TGTGCCAGCAGCCCCCCGGCAGGGAACACTGAAGCTTTCTTT
-,TRBJ1-1,TRBV12-3/TRBV12-4,-,CASSFRVNTEAFF,TGTGCCAGCAGTTTCAGGGTGAACACTGAAGCTTTCTTT
-,TRBJ1-6,TRBV11-3,-,CASSLGPRASPLHF,TGTGCCAGCAGCTTAGGGCCCAGGGCTTCACCCCTCCACTTT
-,TRBJ1-6,TRBV7-2,once,CASSLGQTGRSPLHF,TGTGCCAGCAGCTTAGGGCAAACAGGGCGTTCACCCCTCCACTTT